Each of the 27 T cell receptor beta chains below was sequenced from the same sample in a study of blood T cell repertoires in COVID-19. Assay used: immunoSEQ multiplex PCR; TCRdb lists only in-frame clones, some missing. The sample lists 85,000 to 100,000 clones; 80% to 90% were seen once. Sample: peripheral blood. The receptors derive from a man aged 45 to 65 with active or convalescent COVID-19.

This sequence joins TRBV27 and TRBJ2-5; D is perhaps TRBD2 (5 bases). CDR1 is MNHEY and CDR2 is SMNVEV in the germline V gene (reference sequence). V was trimmed by 2 bases and J by 7 bases, leaving 11 bases between them. CDR3 length equals 13 residues. CDR3 bases: TGTGCCAGCAGTTTAGTTGTCCGGGGGACCCAGTACTTC. This translates into CASSLVVRGTQYF.

The chain joins TRBV19 to TRBJ2-7, with 7 nucleotides matching TRBD1. The V gene's germline CDR1 is LNHDA and CDR2 SQIVND (reference sequence). V lost 3 bases, J lost 3 bases, and 5 bases stayed unmatched. CDR3 length equals 14 residues. CDR3 nucleotides: TGTGCCAGTAGTATGATGTCAGGGGGCTACGAGCAGTACTTC. This gives the protein CASSMMSGGYEQYF.

This chain links TRBV7-2 with TRBJ2-2; the D is unclear. This CDR3 is 15 amino acids long. Trimming took off 5 bases at V and 7 bases at J, with 17 bases between the two ends. Germline CDR1 is SGHTA and CDR2 is FQGNSA. CDR3 bases: TGTGCCAGCAGCCCTCGACTCGGAATGGGCGGGGAGCTGTTTTTT. It codes for CASSPRLGMGGELFF. The full variable domain, in which reference TRBV7-2 and TRBJ2-2 provide the parts outside the CDR3, is GAGVSQSPSNKVTEKGKDVELRCDPISGHTALYWYRQSLGQGLEFLIYFQGNSAPDKSGLPSDRFSAERTGGSVSTLTIQRTQQEDSAVYLCASSPRLGMGGELFFGEGSRLTVL.

As to this clone: Germline is not matched at one junction end, which may reflect a read error. The gene calls are TRBV5-4 and TRBJ1-1, with 7 bases identical to TRBD1. The germline CDR1 and CDR2 sequences are SGHNT and YYREEE (reference sequence). The CDR3 consists of 13 residues. CDR3 amino acids: CATGEVRNTEAFF. CDR3 in DNA: TGCGCAACAGGGGAAGTGCGGAACACTGAAGCTTTCTTT.

The V and J genes are TRBV4-3 and TRBJ2-7; 9 bases map to TRBD1. The CDR3 covers 16 residues. The germline V gene has CDR1 LGHNA and CDR2 YSLEER. V trimming: 4 bases; J trimming: 3 bases; junction bases outside the gene matches: 10. CDR3 region: CASSRGTGGGIYEQYF. CDR3 sequence (DNA): TGCGCCAGCAGCCGCGGAACAGGGGGCGGGATCTACGAGCAGTACTTC.

The chain carries TRBV4-1 and TRBJ1-1; D gene ambiguous. Trimming left V 0 bases short and J 0 bases short, with 8 bases between. Germline CDR1 is MGHRA and CDR2 is YSYEKL. CDR3 length: 15 amino acids. CDR3 region: CASSQDPGLNTEAFF. The DNA of the CDR3 is TGCGCCAGCAGCCAAGATCCGGGGTTGAACACTGAAGCTTTCTTT.

The chain uses TRBV19 and TRBJ2-1, with 13 bases fitting TRBD2. The CDR3 covers 16 residues. J gave up 8 bases and V 5 bases, and 9 bases lay outside the gene matches. Per the germline V gene, CDR1 is LNHDA and CDR2 is SQIVND (reference sequence). CDR3 in amino acids: CASSPFGTSGIYEQFF. The CDR3 nucleotides read TGTGCCAGTAGTCCCTTCGGGACTAGCGGGATCTATGAGCAGTTCTTC.

The rearrangement joins TRBV19 to TRBJ2-3, with 8 bases identical to TRBD2. CDR3 length: 16 residues. Per germline, CDR1 LNHDA and CDR2 SQIVND (reference sequence). V lost 4 bases to trimming and J lost 2 bases; unmatched junction nucleotides: 8. The CDR3 here is CASSTPAGATTDTQYF. CDR3 bases: TGTGCCAGTAGTACCCCAGCGGGGGCCACCACAGATACGCAGTATTTT. The variable domain in full, with the rest retrieved from reference TRBV19 and TRBJ2-3, is DGGITQSPKYLFRKEGQNVTLSCEQNLNHDAMYWYRQDPGQGLRLIYYSQIVNDFQKGDIAEGYSVSREKKESFPLTVTSAQKNPTAFYLCASSTPAGATTDTQYFGPGTRLTVL.

This sequence joins TRBV18 and TRBJ1-5; TRBD1 matches 7 bases. The CDR3 runs to 15 residues. The junction had 5 bases not matched to a gene; V was cut back by 4 bases and J by 2 bases. Germline assignment: CDR1 KGHSH and CDR2 LQKENI. The chain's CDR3 is CASSLTGAGNQPQHF. The CDR3 coding sequence is TGTGCCAGCTCACTTACAGGGGCCGGCAATCAGCCCCAGCATTTT. Filled out from reference TRBV18 and TRBJ1-5, the complete variable domain reads NAGVMQNPRHLVRRRGQEARLRCSPMKGHSHVYWYRQLPEEGLKFMVYLQKENIIDESGMPKERFSAEFPKEGPSILRIQQVVRGDSAAYFCASSLTGAGNQPQHFGDGTRLSIL.

The rearrangement links TRBV24-1 to TRBJ2-5; D not certain. The V end was cut by 3 bases, the J end by 2 bases, with 6 bases between. The CDR3 totals 13 residues. Germline values: CDR1 KGHDR, CDR2 SFDVKD. DNA for the CDR3: TGTGCCACCAGTGATACTTATCAAGAGACCCAGTACTTC. Its protein is CATSDTYQETQYF.

For the CDR3, the DNA is TGTGCCAGCAGTACCGGGGGGGAAAGACTGCGCTACACCTTC. This sequence encodes CASSTGGERLRYTF. The V gene is TRBV6-2 or TRBV6-3, the J gene TRBJ1-2, with a possible D match to TRBD1 (5 bases). This CDR3 comprises 14 residues. Germline values: CDR1 MNHEY, CDR2 SVGEGT. V lost 5 bases and J lost 9, with 19 bases in between.

This chain connects TRBV6-5 to TRBJ2-6, with D possibly being TRBD2 (5 bases). The CDR3 has 15 amino acids. CDR1 MNHEY and CDR2 SVGAGI come from the germline V gene. The germline V and J ends were trimmed by 6 bases and 0 bases, with 9 bases remaining between them. DNA of the CDR3: TGTGCCAGCAGCCCCGAGGGCTCTGGGGCCAACGTCCTGACTTTC. Protein product: CASSPEGSGANVLTF.

This clone appeared a few times. This chain uses TRBV5-4 with TRBJ1-3; 10 nucleotides align to TRBD1. From germline, CDR1 is SGHNT and CDR2 YYREEE (reference sequence). This CDR3 is 15 amino acids long. Germline trimming cut 4 bases from V and 2 bases from J; bases unmatched to any gene: 3. CDR3 residues: CASSHGTGAGNTIYF. CDR3 bases: TGTGCCAGCAGCCACGGGACAGGGGCTGGAAACACCATATATTTT.

CDR3 protein: CASSSTGSLYYEQYF. CDR3 sequence (DNA): TGTGCCAGCAGCTCTACAGGGTCCCTATACTACGAGCAGTACTTC. V usage is TRBV28 and J usage is TRBJ2-7, with a tentative D call TRBD1 (6 bases). Trimming cost V 6 bases and J 3 bases, with 18 bases left between them. Germline loops: CDR1 MDHEN, CDR2 SYDVKM. The CDR3 runs to 15 residues.

The chain links TRBV10-1 to TRBJ2-1; D is possibly TRBD1 (5 bases). Trimming cost V 3 bases and J 4 bases, with 13 bases left between them. CDR3 length: 15 amino acids. Germline V gives CDR1 WNHNN, CDR2 SYGVQD (reference sequence). The CDR3 spells CASSDRVGMYNEQFF. CDR3 nucleotides: TGCGCCAGCAGTGACAGGGTAGGGATGTACAATGAGCAGTTCTTC.

The chain combines TRBV19 with TRBJ2-4; weak D call: TRBD2 (5 bases). V dropped 5 bases and J dropped 1 base, with 9 bases sitting between them. The germline gives CDR1 LNHDA, CDR2 SQIVND (reference sequence). CDR3 size: 14 residues. The CDR3 DNA sequence: TGTGCCAGTAGTGGGGAGACCGCCAAAAACATTCAGTACTTC. It encodes CASSGETAKNIQYF.

The chain has TRBV15 and TRBJ2-6; tentatively, D is TRBD1 (6 bases). The CDR3 sequence is 19 residues long. Trimming took 1 base from V and 5 from J, leaving 21 bases between them. Per germline, CDR1 LNHNV and CDR2 YYDKDF (reference sequence). Here the CDR3 reads CATSRVFGTRTNRANVLTF. CDR3 nucleotide sequence: TGTGCCACCAGCAGAGTATTCGGGACAAGGACGAACCGGGCCAACGTCCTGACTTTC.

The rearrangement joins TRBV19 to TRBJ1-2, with D perhaps matching TRBD1 (6 bases). The CDR3 has 13 amino acids. The V gene lost 10 bases and the J gene lost 5 bases, with 17 bases spanning the gap. Germline assignment: CDR1 LNHDA and CDR2 SQIVND (reference sequence). The CDR3 nucleotides are TGTGCCACCGAACCAGGGAGGGGGTATGGCTACACCTTC. Its protein is CATEPGRGYGYTF.

V gene TRBV6-4 combines with J gene TRBJ2-3; 9 bases match TRBD1. Trimming took 6 bases from V and 4 from J; bases not matched to a gene: 5. The CDR3 extends over 14 amino acids. Germline assignment: CDR1 MRHNA and CDR2 SNTAGT. The CDR3 DNA follows: TGTGCCAGCAGCGTGGACAGGGGATCAGATACGCAGTATTTT. It encodes CASSVDRGSDTQYF.

The CDR3 sequence is CSAGVRDGYTF. CDR3 DNA: TGCAGTGCCGGAGTGAGAGATGGCTACACCTTC. The chain joins TRBV20-1 to TRBJ1-2; D gene ambiguous. Germline V gives CDR1 DFQATT, CDR2 SNEGSKA (reference sequence). CDR3 length equals 11 residues. With 6 bases removed from V and 6 bases from J, the gap between germline ends came to 11 bases.

This clone was observed a single time. This rearrangement joins TRBV24-1 to TRBJ1-2; D is possibly TRBD1 (6 bases). This CDR3 has 14 amino acids. The germline gives CDR1 KGHDR, CDR2 SFDVKD. Trimming removed 4 bases from V and 3 bases from J, with 11 bases in between. CDR3 bases: TGTGCCACCAGTGACGGGGGGGCCGACTATGGCTACACCTTC. Encoded protein: CATSDGGADYGYTF.

The rearrangement links TRBV12-5 to TRBJ1-5; no definite D call. The CDR3 is 13 amino acids. The V gene lost 5 bases and the J gene lost 6 bases, with 11 bases spanning the gap. Germline CDR1 and CDR2: LGHNT and FRNRAP. The DNA of the CDR3 is TGTGCTAGTGGTCCGGGAGGTTTTCAGCCCCAGCATTTT. This codes for CASGPGGFQPQHF. Using reference TRBV12-5 and TRBJ1-5 for the parts outside the CDR3, the full variable domain is DARVTQTPRHKVTEMGQEVTMRCQPILGHNTVFWYRQTMMQGLELLAYFRNRAPLDDSGMPKDRFSAEMPDATLATLKIQPSEPRDSAVYFCASGPGGFQPQHFGDGTRLSIL.

The V call is TRBV12-3 or TRBV12-4, the J call TRBJ2-1; 8 positions agree with TRBD1. The CDR3 runs 13 residues. The V segment lost 3 bases and the J segment 9 bases; nucleotides outside the gene matches: 4. CDR3 DNA sequence: TGTGCCAGCAGTTTGGACAGGGTGGGTGAGCAGTTCTTC. It encodes CASSLDRVGEQFF.

This clone has a single count. The V call is TRBV30, the J call TRBJ1-2; 7 bases map to TRBD1. V gave up 2 bases and J gave up 3 bases; unmatched junction bases: 6. The CDR3 extends over 14 amino acids. Germline assignment: CDR1 GTSNPN and CDR2 SVGIG (reference sequence). DNA for the CDR3: TGTGCCTGGAGTCCGGACAGGATTTACTATGGCTACACCTTC. Translating gives CAWSPDRIYYGYTF.

The chain couples TRBV19 to TRBJ1-2, with 9 bases that match TRBD1. V trimming: 5 bases; J trimming: 0 bases; junction bases outside the gene matches: 7. This CDR3 contains 16 residues. Germline CDR1 reads LNHDA; CDR2 reads SQIVND (reference sequence). CDR3 nucleotides: TGTGCCAGTAGTTCACAGGGGGCATCGGCTAACTATGGCTACACCTTC. The encoded protein is CASSSQGASANYGYTF. The full variable domain, its missing parts supplied by reference TRBV19 and TRBJ1-2, is DGGITQSPKYLFRKEGQNVTLSCEQNLNHDAMYWYRQDPGQGLRLIYYSQIVNDFQKGDIAEGYSVSREKKESFPLTVTSAQKNPTAFYLCASSSQGASANYGYTFGSGTRLTVV.

The J gene is TRBJ1-5, the V gene TRBV5-4; D gene uncertain. Germline CDR1 is SGHNT and CDR2 is YYREEE (reference sequence). Between the trimmed V and J ends, which lost 3 bases and 9 bases, there was a span of 10 bases. This CDR3 is 12 amino acids long. In DNA, the CDR3 is TGTGCCAGCAGCTACGACGGGTGGCCCCAGCATTTT. Amino acids: CASSYDGWPQHF.

The chain recombines TRBV6-2 or TRBV6-3 with TRBJ2-5, with 7 bases aligning to TRBD1. Germline lookup yields CDR1 MNHEY and CDR2 SVGEGT. With 8 bases clipped from V and 2 bases from J, the junction kept 8 bases outside the gene matches. The CDR3 has 14 amino acids. In DNA, the CDR3 is TGTGCCAGCCGCCAATCGGGACAGCAAGAGACCCAGTACTTC. Translating gives CASRQSGQQETQYF.